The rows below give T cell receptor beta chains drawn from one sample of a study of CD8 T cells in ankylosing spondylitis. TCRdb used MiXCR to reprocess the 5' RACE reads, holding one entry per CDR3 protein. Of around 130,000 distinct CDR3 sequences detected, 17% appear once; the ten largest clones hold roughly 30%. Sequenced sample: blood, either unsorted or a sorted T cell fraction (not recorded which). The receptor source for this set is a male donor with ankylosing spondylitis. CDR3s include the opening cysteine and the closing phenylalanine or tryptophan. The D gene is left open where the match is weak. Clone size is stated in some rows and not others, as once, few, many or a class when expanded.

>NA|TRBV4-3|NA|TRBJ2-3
CASSQDVAQSSTDTQYF
TGCGCCAGCAGCCAAGATGTGGCGCAATCTAGCACAGATACGCAGTATTTT
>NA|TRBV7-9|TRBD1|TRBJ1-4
CASSSLPGQGRGKLFF
TGTGCCAGCAGCTCACTCCCGGGACAGGGACGTGGAAAACTGTTTTTT
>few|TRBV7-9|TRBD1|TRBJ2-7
CASSQGQGNSYEQYF
TGTGCCAGCAGCCAGGGACAGGGGAATTCCTACGAGCAGTACTTC
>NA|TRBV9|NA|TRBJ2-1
CASSVVPRISYNEQFF
TGTGCCAGCAGCGTAGTCCCGCGGATCTCCTACAATGAGCAGTTCTTC
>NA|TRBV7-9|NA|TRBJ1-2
CASSSGQTHLSGYGYTF
TGTGCCAGCAGCTCTGGACAGACCCACCTCTCGGGCTATGGCTACACCTTC
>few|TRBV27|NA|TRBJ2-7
CASGLTGLAYEQYF
TGTGCCAGCGGGTTGACAGGTCTAGCCTACGAGCAGTACTTC
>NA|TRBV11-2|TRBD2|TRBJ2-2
CASSTVWTSLGRAGELFF
TGTGCCAGCAGCACTGTATGGACTAGTCTGGGGCGCGCCGGGGAGCTGTTTTTT
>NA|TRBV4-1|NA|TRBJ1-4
CASSQETRRLFF
TGCGCCAGCAGCCAAGAAACACGGAGACTGTTTTTT
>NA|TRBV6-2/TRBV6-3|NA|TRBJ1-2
CASNRDNYGYTF
TGTGCCAGCAACAGGGATAACTATGGCTACACCTTC
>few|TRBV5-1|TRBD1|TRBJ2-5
CASSLEPGGMETQYF
TGCGCCAGCAGCTTGGAGCCAGGGGGTATGGAGACCCAGTACTTC
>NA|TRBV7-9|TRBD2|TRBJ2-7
CASSLVGAGVPEQYF
TGTGCCAGCAGCTTAGTAGGTGCGGGAGTCCCCGAGCAGTACTTC
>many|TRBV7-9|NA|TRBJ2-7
CASSLGQYEQYF
TGTGCCAGCAGCTTAGGGCAGTACGAGCAGTACTTC
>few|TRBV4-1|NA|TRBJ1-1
CASSHTTGGNTEAFF
TGCGCCAGCAGCCATACGACGGGGGGTAACACTGAAGCTTTCTTT
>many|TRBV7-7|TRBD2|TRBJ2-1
CASSLDWSSGDNEQFF
TGTGCTAGCAGCTTAGACTGGTCTAGCGGGGACAATGAGCAGTTCTTC
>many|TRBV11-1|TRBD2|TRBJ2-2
CASSLVGGLAGGPGELFF
TGTGCCAGCAGCTTAGTAGGTGGACTAGCGGGAGGCCCCGGGGAGCTGTTTTTT
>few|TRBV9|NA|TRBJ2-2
CASSVGGRSPGELFF
TGTGCCAGCAGCGTAGGAGGGAGGTCGCCCGGGGAGCTGTTTTTT
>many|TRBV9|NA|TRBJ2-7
CASSVGSRGYEQYF
TGTGCCAGCAGCGTGGGTAGCAGGGGTTACGAGCAGTACTTC
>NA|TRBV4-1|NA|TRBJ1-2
CASRGGGVYGYTF
TGCGCCAGCCGGGGGGGGGGAGTTTATGGCTACACCTTC
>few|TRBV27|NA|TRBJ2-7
CASIRGVEQYF
TGTGCCAGCATTCGAGGGGTCGAGCAGTACTTC
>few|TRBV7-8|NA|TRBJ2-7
CASSRVEGLSYEQYF
TGTGCCAGCAGCCGTGTGGAGGGACTTTCCTACGAGCAGTACTTC
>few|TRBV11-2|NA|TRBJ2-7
CASSSGLGGIHEQYF
TGTGCCAGCAGCTCGGGACTAGGGGGCATCCACGAGCAGTACTTC
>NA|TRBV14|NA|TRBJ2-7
CASSQPDSWGEQYF
TGTGCCAGCAGCCAACCGGACAGCTGGGGTGAACAGTACTTC